This is a list of T cell receptor beta chains from one sample in a study of cytomegalovirus exposure and HLA in healthy donors. Sequencing was performed with immunoSEQ multiplex PCR; in TCRdb, only in-frame clones are kept and a portion is missing. The sample contains over 250,000 clones, around 66% of which appear only once. Sequenced sample: PBMCs. These receptor sequences come from a female donor in good health and CMV-seronegative. Both conserved end residues are part of each CDR3. The D gene is left open where the match is weak. Size values are once, few and many counts, or a class for expanded clones, and some rows have none.

CDR3aa,CDR3nt,v_gene,j_gene,abundance,d_gene
CASSHSGSTTLIEYEQYF,TGTGCCAGCAGCCATAGCGGGAGCACAACCCTTATAGAATACGAGCAGTACTTC,TRBV7-9,TRBJ2-7,NA,TRBD2
CASRQGTDTQYF,TGTGCCAGCCGACAGGGGACAGATACGCAGTATTTT,TRBV6-6,TRBJ2-3,NA,TRBD1
CASGATGYGYTF,TGCGCCAGCGGCGCGACAGGCTATGGCTACACCTTC,TRBV4-1,TRBJ1-2,few,NA
CASSPGGWERNTQYF,TGTGCCAGCAGCCCTGGGGGGTGGGAGAGAAATACGCAGTATTTT,TRBV6-1,TRBJ2-3,NA,NA
CASSLDIRLADYEQYF,TGTGCCAGCAGCTTAGATATAAGACTAGCGGATTACGAGCAGTACTTC,TRBV11-2,TRBJ2-7,NA,TRBD2
CASSLGDRTTSSYGTSGFYEQYF,TGCGCCAGCAGCTTGGGCGACAGGACCACGTCCTCCTACGGGACTAGCGGGTTCTACGAGCAGTACTTC,TRBV5-1,TRBJ2-7,NA,TRBD2
CASSWVQPRAEQYF,TGTGCCAGCAGTTGGGTCCAACCCAGGGCGGAGCAGTACTTC,TRBV28,TRBJ2-7,NA,NA
CASSQSTYEQYF,TGTGCCAGCAGCCAATCTACCTACGAGCAGTACTTC,TRBV5-6,TRBJ2-7,NA,NA
CASSLRGLFEDTQYF,TGTGCCAGCAGTTTAAGGGGGCTATTCGAAGATACGCAGTATTTT,TRBV27,TRBJ2-3,NA,TRBD1
CASIGAGVNEQFF,TGCGCCAGCATTGGTGCGGGAGTAAATGAGCAGTTCTTC,TRBV10-2,TRBJ2-1,NA,TRBD2